A selection of T cell receptor beta chains follows, all from one sample in a study of cytomegalovirus exposure and HLA in healthy donors. Libraries were prepared by immunoSEQ multiplex PCR; TCRdb keeps only in-frame clonotypes and omits some of them. The sample holds under 150,000 clones, around nine tenths seen once. Material: PBMCs. These receptors all stem from a man aged 18 to 29 in good health and CMV-seropositive. Both conserved end residues are part of each CDR3. A D gene is named only where the DNA matches it firmly. A row's size may be missing; if present it is once, few, many or a size class.

v_gene	abundance	j_gene	d_gene	CDR3nt	CDR3aa
TRBV5-1	-	TRBJ1-1	-	TGCGCCAGCAGCGGGAGTCAGAACACTGAAGCTTTCTTT	CASSGSQNTEAFF
TRBV7-8	-	TRBJ2-7	TRBD2	TGTGCCAGCAGCTTATTGACTAGCGGGACGTACTACGAGCAGTACTTC	CASSLLTSGTYYEQYF
TRBV6-1	-	TRBJ1-2	TRBD1	TGTGCCAGCAGTGAATTAGGGACAGTGTATGGCTACACCTTC	CASSELGTVYGYTF
TRBV9	-	TRBJ2-4	-	TGTGCCAGCAGCTCAGGGGTAGCCAAAAACATTCAGTACTTC	CASSSGVAKNIQYF
TRBV6-1	-	TRBJ1-1	-	TGTGCCAGCAGAGAGATAAATAAGAACACTGAAGCTTTCTTT	CASREINKNTEAFF
TRBV7-9	-	TRBJ1-1	TRBD1	TGTGCCAGCAGCTTCCGGGACAGGAGGGGGAACACTGAAGCTTTCTTT	CASSFRDRRGNTEAFF
TRBV9	-	TRBJ2-2	-	TGTGCCAGCAGCGGACAGAACACCGGGGAGCTGTTTTTT	CASSGQNTGELFF
TRBV19	-	TRBJ1-1	TRBD1	TGTGCCAGTAGCACAAGACAGGGAAGGAACACTGAAGCTTTCTTT	CASSTRQGRNTEAFF
TRBV19	-	TRBJ2-2	-	TGTGCCAGTAGTATGTTCGGGGGATTATTCGCCGGGGAGCTGTTTTTT	CASSMFGGLFAGELFF
TRBV6-5	-	TRBJ1-1	-	TGTGCCAGCAGCGGGCGGGGGGTGAACACTGAAGCTTTCTTT	CASSGRGVNTEAFF
TRBV13	once	TRBJ2-7	TRBD1	TGTGCCAGCAGCTTGAGGGGGACAGACTACGAGCAGTACTTC	CASSLRGTDYEQYF
TRBV27	-	TRBJ1-1	-	TGTGCCAGCAGTCCGACAGTGAACACTGAAGCTTTCTTT	CASSPTVNTEAFF
TRBV30	few	TRBJ1-2	TRBD1	TGTGCCTGGAGCGGACAGGCCAACTCCGGAGGCTACACCTTC	CAWSGQANSGGYTF
TRBV6-1	-	TRBJ2-7	-	TGTGCCAGCCTCGGACACAACGGGTACGAGCAGTACTTC	CASLGHNGYEQYF
TRBV7-7	-	TRBJ2-1	TRBD2	TGTGCTAGCAGCCAAGCGGGAACTGTGAACAATGAGCAGTTCTTC	CASSQAGTVNNEQFF
TRBV30	-	TRBJ1-5	TRBD1	TGTGCCTGGAGCGTCGGGACAGGGTCTGTACAGCCCCAGCATTTT	CAWSVGTGSVQPQHF
TRBV19	-	TRBJ1-5	-	TGTGCCAGTAGTGCCCAGGGTCATCAGCCCCAGCATTTT	CASSAQGHQPQHF
TRBV2	once	TRBJ1-3	TRBD1	TGTGCCAGCAGTGAGGACAGGGGCTCTGGAAACACCATATATTTT	CASSEDRGSGNTIYF
TRBV4-1	-	TRBJ2-7	-	TGCGCCAGCAGCCAAGTAGTAACAGATATTTCCTACGAGCAGTACTTC	CASSQVVTDISYEQYF
TRBV5-1	once	TRBJ2-7	-	TGCGCCAGCAGCTTGGGCGGTGTACCCTACGAGCAGTACTTC	CASSLGGVPYEQYF
TRBV9	-	TRBJ1-3	-	TGTGCCAGCAGCGTAGCGGAGTTCTCTGGAAACACCATATATTTT	CASSVAEFSGNTIYF
TRBV9	-	TRBJ2-7	-	TGTGCCAGCAGCGGCGGGACTGCCAATTCCTACGAGCAGTACTTC	CASSGGTANSYEQYF
TRBV29-1	-	TRBJ2-5	-	TGCAGCGTTGAAGGGACAGTACCTGAGACCCAGTACTTC	CSVEGTVPETQYF
TRBV7-3	-	TRBJ2-7	-	TGTGCCAGCAGCTTAGTACGCACTCCGCGAGGTGAGCAGTACTTC	CASSLVRTPRGEQYF
TRBV7-9	-	TRBJ2-2	-	TGTGCCAGCAGCAGCCTCCGGGAGAACACCGGGGAGCTGTTTTTT	CASSSLRENTGELFF
TRBV6-5	-	TRBJ2-1	-	TGTGCCAGCAGTTACGGCCTAGCTACTCAGCAGTTCTTC	CASSYGLATQQFF
TRBV5-5	-	TRBJ1-2	-	TGTGCCAGCAGCTTGGCCGGTCAGGGAAGAGGTGGCTACACCTTC	CASSLAGQGRGGYTF
TRBV5-1	-	TRBJ1-4	TRBD1	TGCGCCAGCAGCTCGGGACAGGAAAAACTGTTTTTT	CASSSGQEKLFF
TRBV9	-	TRBJ1-3	-	TGTGCCAGCAGCGTCGGGGTAGAGGCTGGAAACACCATATATTTT	CASSVGVEAGNTIYF
TRBV7-9	-	TRBJ2-5	-	TGTGCCAGCAGCTTATTGGAACTAGGCCCCTGGGAGACCCAGTACTTC	CASSLLELGPWETQYF
TRBV2	-	TRBJ1-5	-	TGTGCCAGCAGTGAGAACAGTATCAATCAGCCCCAGCATTTT	CASSENSINQPQHF
TRBV6-5	-	TRBJ2-3	TRBD2	TGTGCCAGCAGTGACGGGAGGGCCACAGATACGCAGTATTTT	CASSDGRATDTQYF
TRBV10-2	-	TRBJ2-4	TRBD2	TGCGCCAGCAGTGAAGCGGGAGCCGGAAACATTCAGTACTTC	CASSEAGAGNIQYF
TRBV13	-	TRBJ2-1	TRBD1	TGTGCCAGCAGCCCCGGGACAGACTACAATGAGCAGTTCTTC	CASSPGTDYNEQFF
TRBV9	-	TRBJ2-3	-	TGTGCCAGCAGCGTAGGGGCGGGGACCACAGATACGCAGTATTTT	CASSVGAGTTDTQYF
TRBV18	-	TRBJ2-5	-	TGTGCCAGCTCACCCTGGAGGGGAGAGACCCAGTACTTC	CASSPWRGETQYF
TRBV9	-	TRBJ1-6	-	TGTGCCAGCAGCGTAGGGGCAGATTATAATTCACCCCTCCACTTT	CASSVGADYNSPLHF
TRBV7-8	-	TRBJ2-5	TRBD1	TGTGCCAGCAGCTCAAGACAGGGGCGGCAAGAGACCCAGTACTTC	CASSSRQGRQETQYF
TRBV18	once	TRBJ2-7	TRBD2	TGTGCCAGCTCACCCCTCGGGACTAGCGGGAGCTACGAGCAGTACTTC	CASSPLGTSGSYEQYF